This TCR beta chain was found in a study of blood T cell repertoires in COVID-19. The overall study: COVID-19 samples from acute and convalescent phases originated in the United States, Italy and Spain. T cells, B-cell-depleted T cells, or PBMCs provided the cDNA or gDNA that served as material.

The V gene's germline CDR1 is SGHNT and CDR2 YYREEE (reference sequence). V gave up 4 bases and J gave up 4 bases, with 18 bases separating them. This CDR3 contains 17 residues. In the original processing: Reference gene primer amplification in the assay estimated nucleated cell counts. Sequencing was performed with immunoSEQ multiplex PCR; in TCRdb, only in-frame clones are kept and a portion is missing. V and J calls and clone size are as listed in that table; D and trimming were resolved from the DNA. The sample records around 200,000 clones, approximately 83% being singletons. The chain uses TRBV5-4 and TRBJ1-6; D gene unclear. This TCR came from a human donor with active or convalescent COVID-19. The donor label of this sample is uncertain. Sequencing was done on a sample of peripheral blood. CDR3 sequence reads: CASSAAPPEAYNSPLHF. CDR3 sequence (DNA): TGTGCCAGCAGCGCGGCACCCCCAGAGGCTTATAATTCACCCCTCCACTTT.